This T cell receptor beta chain stems from a study of blood T cell repertoires in COVID-19. Study summary: Sites across the United States, Italy and Spain contributed samples from acute and convalescent COVID-19. Nucleic acid was either cDNA or gDNA, and it came from T cells, B-cell-depleted T cells, or PBMCs.

J gave up 6 bases and V 2 bases, and 1 base lay outside the gene matches. The CDR3 runs to 13 residues. Germline V gene lookup returns CDR1 LGHDT and CDR2 YNNKEL (reference sequence). In the original workflow: Reference gene primer amplification gave estimated nucleated cell counts. Data came from immunoSEQ multiplex PCR; TCRdb stores just in-frame clones and leaves some out. For V, J and clone size, that table is used; D and trimming come from the DNA. The table records a few hundred thousand clones, approximately 86% of them present only once. Sequences were obtained from peripheral blood. This receptor was obtained from a woman aged 80 or over with acute or convalescent COVID-19. This sequence joins TRBV3-1 (or the pseudogene TRBV3-2) and TRBJ2-3, with 8 positions matching TRBD2. The CDR3 region is CASSQRGGDTQYF. The CDR3 DNA reads TGTGCCAGCAGCCAACGCGGGGGGGATACGCAGTATTTT.